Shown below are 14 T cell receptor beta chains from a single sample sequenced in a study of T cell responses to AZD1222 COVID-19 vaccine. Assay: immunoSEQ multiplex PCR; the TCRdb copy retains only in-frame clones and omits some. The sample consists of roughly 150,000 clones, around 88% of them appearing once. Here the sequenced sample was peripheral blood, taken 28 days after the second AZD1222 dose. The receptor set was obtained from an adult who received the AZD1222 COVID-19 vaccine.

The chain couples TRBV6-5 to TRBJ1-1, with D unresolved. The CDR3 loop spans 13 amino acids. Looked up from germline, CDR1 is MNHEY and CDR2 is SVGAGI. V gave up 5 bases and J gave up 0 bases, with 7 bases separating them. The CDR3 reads CASSRVLNTEAFF. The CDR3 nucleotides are TGTGCCAGCAGTAGGGTCCTGAACACTGAAGCTTTCTTT.

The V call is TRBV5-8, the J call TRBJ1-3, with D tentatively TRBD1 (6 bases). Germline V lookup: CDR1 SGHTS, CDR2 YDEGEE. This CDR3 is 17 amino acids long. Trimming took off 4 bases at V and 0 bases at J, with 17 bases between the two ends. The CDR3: CASSPGLGAHSGNTIYF. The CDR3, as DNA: TGTGCCAGCAGCCCGGGGCTGGGGGCTCACTCTGGAAACACCATATATTTT.

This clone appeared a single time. CDR3 region: CASSLNQGGWNEQYF. As DNA, the CDR3 is TGTGCCAGCAGCTTAAACCAGGGAGGGTGGAACGAGCAGTACTTC. The rearrangement links TRBV11-2 to TRBJ2-7; 7 positions match TRBD2. The J segment lost 5 bases and the V segment lost 2 bases, leaving 9 bases of the junction unmatched. This CDR3 spans 15 amino acids. The germline gives CDR1 SGHAT, CDR2 FQNNGV.

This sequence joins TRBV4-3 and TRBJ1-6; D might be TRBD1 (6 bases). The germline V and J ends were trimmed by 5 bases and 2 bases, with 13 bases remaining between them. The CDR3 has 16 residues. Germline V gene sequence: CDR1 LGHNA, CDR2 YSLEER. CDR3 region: CASSAQGGPYNSPLHF. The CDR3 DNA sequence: TGCGCCAGCAGCGCACAGGGTGGCCCCTATAATTCACCCCTCCACTTT.

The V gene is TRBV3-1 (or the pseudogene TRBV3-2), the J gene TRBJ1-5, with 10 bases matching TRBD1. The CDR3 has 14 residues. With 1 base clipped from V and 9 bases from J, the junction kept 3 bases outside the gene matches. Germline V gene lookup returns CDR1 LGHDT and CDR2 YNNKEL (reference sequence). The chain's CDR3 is CASSQGQGAMPQHF. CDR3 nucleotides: TGTGCCAGCAGCCAAGGACAGGGGGCAATGCCCCAGCATTTT.

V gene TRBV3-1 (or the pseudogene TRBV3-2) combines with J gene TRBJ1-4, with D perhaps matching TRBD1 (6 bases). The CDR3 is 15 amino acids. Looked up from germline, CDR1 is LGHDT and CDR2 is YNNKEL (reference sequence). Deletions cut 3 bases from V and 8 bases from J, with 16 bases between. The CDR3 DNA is TGTGCCAGCAGCCAGGGTGGGACAATGGACGAAAAACTGTTTTTT. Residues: CASSQGGTMDEKLFF.

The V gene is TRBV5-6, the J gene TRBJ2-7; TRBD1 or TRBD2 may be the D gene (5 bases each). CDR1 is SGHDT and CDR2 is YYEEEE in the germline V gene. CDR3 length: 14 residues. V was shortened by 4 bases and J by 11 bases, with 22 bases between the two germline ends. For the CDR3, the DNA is TGTGCCAGCAGCCCAGACCGGGACCACAGTAGAGAGTACTTC. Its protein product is CASSPDRDHSREYF.

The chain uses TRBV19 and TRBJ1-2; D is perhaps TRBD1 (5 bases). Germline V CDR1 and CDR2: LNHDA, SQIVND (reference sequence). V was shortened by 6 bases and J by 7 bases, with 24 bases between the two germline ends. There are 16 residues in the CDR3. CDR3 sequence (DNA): TGTGCCAGTAGACCTCCGGGACGCAAAGATATGGGTGGCTACACCTTC. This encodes CASRPPGRKDMGGYTF.

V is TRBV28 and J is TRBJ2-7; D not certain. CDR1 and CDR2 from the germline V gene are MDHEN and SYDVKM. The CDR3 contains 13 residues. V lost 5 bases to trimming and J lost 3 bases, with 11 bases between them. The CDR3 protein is CASSDPLSYEQYF. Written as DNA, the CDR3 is TGTGCCAGCAGTGACCCGTTGAGCTACGAGCAGTACTTC.

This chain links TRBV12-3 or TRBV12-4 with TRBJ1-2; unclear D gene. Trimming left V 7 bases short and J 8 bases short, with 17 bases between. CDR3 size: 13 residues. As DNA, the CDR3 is TGTGCCAGCAACACCCACGGAAGCTACGGCTACACCTTC. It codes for CASNTHGSYGYTF.

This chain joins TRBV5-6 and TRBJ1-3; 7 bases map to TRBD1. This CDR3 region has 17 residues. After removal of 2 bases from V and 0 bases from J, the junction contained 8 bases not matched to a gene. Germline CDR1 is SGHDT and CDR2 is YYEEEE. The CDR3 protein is CASSFRGTVSSGNTIYF. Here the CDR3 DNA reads TGTGCCAGCAGCTTCCGAGGGACAGTCAGCTCTGGAAACACCATATATTTT.

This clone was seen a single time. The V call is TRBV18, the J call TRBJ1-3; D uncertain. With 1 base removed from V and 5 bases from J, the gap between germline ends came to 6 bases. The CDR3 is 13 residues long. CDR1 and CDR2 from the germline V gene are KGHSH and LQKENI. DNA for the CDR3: TGTGCCAGCTCACCACTAAGGAGAAACACCATATATTTT. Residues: CASSPLRRNTIYF.

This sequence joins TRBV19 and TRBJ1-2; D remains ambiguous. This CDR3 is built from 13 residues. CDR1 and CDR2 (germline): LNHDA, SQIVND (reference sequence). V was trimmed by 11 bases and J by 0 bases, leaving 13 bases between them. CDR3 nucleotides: TGTGCCTGTGCGCGAACCACTAACTATGGCTACACCTTC. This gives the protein CACARTTNYGYTF.

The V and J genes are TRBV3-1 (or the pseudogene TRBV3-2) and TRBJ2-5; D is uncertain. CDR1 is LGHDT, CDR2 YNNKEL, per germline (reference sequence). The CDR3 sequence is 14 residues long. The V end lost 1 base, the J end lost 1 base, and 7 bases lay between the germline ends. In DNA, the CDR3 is TGTGCCAGCAGCCAAGCAAGGGTCCAAGAGACCCAGTACTTC. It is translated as CASSQARVQETQYF.